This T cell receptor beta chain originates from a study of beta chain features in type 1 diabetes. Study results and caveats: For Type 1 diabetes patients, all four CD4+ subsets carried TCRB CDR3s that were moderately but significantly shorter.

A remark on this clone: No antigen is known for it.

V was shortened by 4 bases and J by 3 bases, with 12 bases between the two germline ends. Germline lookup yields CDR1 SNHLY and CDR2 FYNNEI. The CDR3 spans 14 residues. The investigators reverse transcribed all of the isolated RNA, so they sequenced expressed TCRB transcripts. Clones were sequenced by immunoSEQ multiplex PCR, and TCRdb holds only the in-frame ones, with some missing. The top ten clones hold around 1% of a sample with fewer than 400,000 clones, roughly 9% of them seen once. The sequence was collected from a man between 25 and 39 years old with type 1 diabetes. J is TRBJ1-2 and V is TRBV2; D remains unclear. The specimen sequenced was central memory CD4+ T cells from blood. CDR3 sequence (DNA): TGTGCCAGCAGTGGGACCACTAAGGACTATGGCTACACCTTC. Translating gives CASSGTTKDYGYTF.